A single sample gave rise to the 20 T cell receptor beta chains below, sequenced in a study of CD8 T cells in Susac syndrome. RNA in amounts of 0.5 to 1 ug was reverse transcribed with random hexamers. TCRdb passed the immunoSEQ multiplex PCR reads through MiXCR, listing each CDR3 protein once. The table lists a few hundred thousand distinct CDR3 sequences, 75% to 90% of them singletons. The sequencing input was CD8+ T cells from PBMCs. The receptor source for this set is a human donor with multiple sclerosis.

The rearrangement uses TRBV30 and TRBJ1-1, with D unclear. Trimming cost V 0 bases and J 6 bases, with 11 bases left between them. Germline lookup yields CDR1 GTSNPN and CDR2 SVGIG (reference sequence). This CDR3 has 13 residues. CDR3: CAWSVLSGSEAFF. In DNA, the CDR3 is TGTGCCTGGAGTGTACTAAGTGGGTCTGAAGCTTTCTTT.

This chain joins TRBV4-1 and TRBJ1-1; 7 bases fit TRBD1. V trimming: 1 base; J trimming: 4 bases; junction bases outside the gene matches: 12. The CDR3 is 17 amino acids. The germline V gene encodes CDR1 MGHRA and CDR2 YSYEKL. This CDR3 reads CASSQVPGTEDATEAFF. For the CDR3, the DNA is TGCGCCAGCAGCCAAGTTCCCGGGACAGAGGACGCCACTGAAGCTTTCTTT.

V gene TRBV28 combines with J gene TRBJ1-4, with D uncertain. The germline CDR1 and CDR2 sequences are MDHEN and SYDVKM. V was clipped by 6 bases and J by 8 bases, with 16 bases between them. The CDR3 loop spans 14 amino acids. This CDR3 reads CASSPGLGREKLFF. DNA for the CDR3: TGTGCCAGCAGCCCGGGCCTAGGGCGCGAAAAACTGTTTTTT.

The chain uses TRBV5-1 and TRBJ1-2; D unresolved. V was trimmed by 4 bases and J by 4 bases, leaving 11 bases between them. Per germline, CDR1 SGHRS and CDR2 YFSETQ. CDR3 length equals 13 residues. The CDR3 DNA is TGCGCCAGCAGCCTGTGGGGTCCCTATGGCTACACCTTC. It specifies CASSLWGPYGYTF.

About this clonotype: The junction shows a germline mismatch at one end, possibly a read error. The CDR3 DNA is TGTGCCAGCAACTCCCTCAGGCATGGACCCGAATCCGGTAATTCAACCCTCCACTTT. Residues: CASNSLRHGPESGNSTLHF. The genes are TRBV5-6 and TRBJ1-6; D is uncertain. Germline V CDR1 and CDR2: SGHDT, YYEEEE. This CDR3 is 19 amino acids long.

The chain combines TRBV12-3 or TRBV12-4 with TRBJ2-1, with D possibly TRBD2 on 5 matching bases. V lost 4 bases and J 13 bases, leaving 23 bases between the germline ends. The CDR3 sequence is 15 residues long. The CDR3 loop is CASSSMDSGVTEQFF. The DNA for the CDR3 is TGTGCCAGCAGTTCCATGGACTCCGGGGTGACCGAACAGTTCTTC.

The chain couples TRBV5-4 to TRBJ2-7; D not certain. V shed 4 bases and J shed 5 bases, with 13 bases lying between them. CDR1 is SGHNT, CDR2 YYREEE, per germline (reference sequence). The CDR3 is 13 amino acids. The CDR3 DNA follows: TGTGCCAGCAGCGGCTTGACACTTCACGAGCAGTACTTC. This encodes CASSGLTLHEQYF.

The chain's CDR3 is CASSRPGANEQYF. The CDR3 DNA reads as TGTGCCAGCAGCCGGCCCGGGGCCAACGAGCAGTACTTC. The V gene is TRBV25-1, the J gene TRBJ2-7; D is possibly TRBD1 or TRBD2 (5 bases each). Germline assignment: CDR1 MGHDK and CDR2 SYGVNS. V was trimmed by 6 bases and J by 5 bases, leaving 14 bases between them. The length of the CDR3 is 13 residues.

This chain links TRBV6-1 with TRBJ1-5; no clear D gene. CDR1 is MNHNS, CDR2 SASEGT, per germline. V was pared by 5 bases and J by 0 bases, with 8 bases between. CDR3 length equals 14 residues. The CDR3, as DNA: TGTGCCAGCAGTAGCGACATTAGCAATCAGCCCCAGCATTTT. It is translated as CASSSDISNQPQHF.

The chain joins TRBV30 to TRBJ2-5, with D tentatively TRBD1 (6 bases). Germline assignment: CDR1 GTSNPN and CDR2 SVGIG (reference sequence). Trimming removed 4 bases from V and 0 bases from J, with 9 bases in between. The length of the CDR3 is 13 residues. The DNA for the CDR3 is TGTGCCTGGACAGACAGGCACCAAGAGACCCAGTACTTC. Its protein product is CAWTDRHQETQYF. Complete variable domain (other parts from reference TRBV30 and TRBJ2-5): SQTIHQWPATLVQPVGSPLSLECTVEGTSNPNLYWYRQAAGRGLQLLFYSVGIGQISSEVPQNLSASRPQDRQFILSSKKLLLSDSGFYLCAWTDRHQETQYFGPGTRLLVL.

The chain is built from TRBV14 and TRBJ2-7; TRBD1 agrees at 10 bases. CDR1 and CDR2 (germline): SGHDN, FVKESK. CDR3 length equals 16 residues. Trimming removed 0 bases from V and 6 bases from J; junction bases left unmatched: 8. In nucleotides, the CDR3 is TGTGCCAGCAGCCAAGATTGGGGGACAGGGGACAGCGAGCAGTACTTC. Protein: CASSQDWGTGDSEQYF.

The chain employs TRBV21-1 and TRBJ1-1. TRBV21-1 is annotated as a pseudogene. The CDR3 totals 14 residues. The CDR3 here is CASSPRRRNTEAFF. In DNA, the CDR3 is TGTGCCAGCAGCCCACGACGGAGGAACACTGAAGCTTTCTTT.

J is TRBJ2-3 and V is TRBV5-4, with D unclear. V gave up 7 bases and J gave up 4 bases, with 19 bases separating them. The CDR3 totals 15 residues. Germline loops: CDR1 SGHNT, CDR2 YYREEE (reference sequence). The chain's CDR3 is CASGETLTGADTQYF. Written as DNA, the CDR3 is TGTGCCAGCGGAGAGACCTTAACCGGAGCAGATACGCAGTATTTT.

This chain links TRBV6-5 with TRBJ2-7, with TRBD1 identical over 10 bases. J gave up 3 bases and V 7 bases, and 6 bases lay outside the gene matches. The CDR3 covers 14 residues. The germline V gene has CDR1 MNHEY and CDR2 SVGAGI. The CDR3 protein is CASIPGQGYYEQYF. The CDR3 DNA sequence: TGTGCCAGCATTCCGGGACAGGGGTACTACGAGCAGTACTTC.

The chain joins TRBV7-3 to TRBJ2-1; weak D call: TRBD2 (6 bases). Germline V gene data show CDR1 as SGHTA and CDR2 as FQGTGA. Trimming pared 4 bases from V and 2 bases from J, leaving 12 bases between. This CDR3 region has 15 residues. CDR3 protein: CASSSLAQPYNEQFF. The CDR3 bases are TGTGCCAGCAGCTCCCTAGCGCAACCCTACAATGAGCAGTTCTTC.

The rearrangement uses TRBV6-1 and TRBJ2-3; maybe TRBD2 (5 bases). The CDR3 has 17 residues. Germline values: CDR1 MNHNS, CDR2 SASEGT. Trimming took off 6 bases at V and 2 bases at J, with 21 bases between the two ends. The CDR3: CASSGELTRFHTDTQYF. As DNA, the CDR3 is TGTGCCAGCAGCGGGGAATTAACTAGGTTCCACACAGATACGCAGTATTTT.

The chain joins TRBV4-1 to TRBJ2-1, with a weak D call TRBD2 (7 bases). Trimming pared 4 bases from V and 8 bases from J, leaving 21 bases between. The CDR3 length is 16 residues. The germline V gene has CDR1 MGHRA and CDR2 YSYEKL. Here the CDR3 DNA reads TGCGCCAGCAGCCCCGAGGGGGGGGGAGTAGGGTATGAGCAGTTCTTC. Translation: CASSPEGGGVGYEQFF.

The J gene is TRBJ2-1, the V gene TRBV3-1, with a weak D call TRBD1 (7 bases). Trimming cost V 3 bases and J 6 bases, with 18 bases left between them. Germline assignment: CDR1 LGHDT and CDR2 YNNKEL (reference sequence). The CDR3 extends over 16 amino acids. The CDR3 sequence is CASSQGRQGDPNEQFF. CDR3 nucleotide sequence: TGTGCCAGCAGCCAGGGGAGGCAGGGGGATCCCAATGAGCAGTTCTTC.

In nucleotides, the CDR3 is TGTGCCATCAGTGAACCTGGGATCGGGCCTCGACAGGGGGATAACGAAAAACTGTTTTTT. Amino acids: CAISEPGIGPRQGDNEKLFF. The V gene is TRBV10-3, the J gene TRBJ1-4; 9 bases align to TRBD1. V was pared by 3 bases and J by 8 bases, with 22 bases of the junction left unmatched. The CDR3 loop spans 20 amino acids. Germline V gene sequence: CDR1 ENHRY, CDR2 SYGVKD.

The table lists this clonotype with a count of one. This chain connects TRBV27 to TRBJ1-1; TRBD1 is a possible D gene (6 bases). Trimming took 2 bases from V and 5 from J, leaving 12 bases between them. CDR3 length: 14 amino acids. The V gene's germline CDR1 is MNHEY and CDR2 SMNVEV (reference sequence). The CDR3 DNA is TGTGCCAGCAGTTTAGCAGGGGAATGGACTGAAGCTTTCTTT. Translation: CASSLAGEWTEAFF.